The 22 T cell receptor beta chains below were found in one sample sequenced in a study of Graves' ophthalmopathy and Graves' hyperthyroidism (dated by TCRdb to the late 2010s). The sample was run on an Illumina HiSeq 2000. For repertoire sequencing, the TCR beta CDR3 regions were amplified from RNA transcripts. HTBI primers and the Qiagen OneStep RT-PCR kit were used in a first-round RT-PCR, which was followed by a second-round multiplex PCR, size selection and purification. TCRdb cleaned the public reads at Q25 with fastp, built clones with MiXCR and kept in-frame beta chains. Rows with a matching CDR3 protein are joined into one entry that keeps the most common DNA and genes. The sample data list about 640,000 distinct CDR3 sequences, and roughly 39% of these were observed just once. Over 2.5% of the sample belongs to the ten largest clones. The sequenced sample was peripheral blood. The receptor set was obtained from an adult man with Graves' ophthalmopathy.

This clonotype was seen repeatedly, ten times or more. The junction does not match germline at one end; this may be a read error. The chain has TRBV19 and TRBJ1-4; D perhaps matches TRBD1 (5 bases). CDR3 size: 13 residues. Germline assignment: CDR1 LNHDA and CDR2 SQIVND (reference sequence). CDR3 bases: TGTGCCAGTAGTATCAAGGGGAATGGAAAACTGTTTTTT. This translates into CASSIKGNGKLFF.

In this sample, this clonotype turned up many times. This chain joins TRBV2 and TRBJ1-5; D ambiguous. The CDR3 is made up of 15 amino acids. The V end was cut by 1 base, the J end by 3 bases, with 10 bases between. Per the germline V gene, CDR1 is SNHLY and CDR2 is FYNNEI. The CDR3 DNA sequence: TGTGCCAGCAGTGAAGTAGGGAGGAACAATCAGCCCCAGCATTTT. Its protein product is CASSEVGRNNQPQHF.

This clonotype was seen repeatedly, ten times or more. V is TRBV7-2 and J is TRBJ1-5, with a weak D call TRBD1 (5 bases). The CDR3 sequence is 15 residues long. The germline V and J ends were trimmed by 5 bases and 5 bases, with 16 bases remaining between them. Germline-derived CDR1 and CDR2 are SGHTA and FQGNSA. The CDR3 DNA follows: TGTGCCAGCAGCCTATTCCTTCAGGGAGATCAGCCCCAGCATTTT. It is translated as CASSLFLQGDQPQHF.

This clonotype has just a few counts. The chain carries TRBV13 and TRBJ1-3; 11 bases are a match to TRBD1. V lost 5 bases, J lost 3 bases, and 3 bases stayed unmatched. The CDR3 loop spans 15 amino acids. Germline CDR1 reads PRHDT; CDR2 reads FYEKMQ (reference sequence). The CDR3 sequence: CASSTGTGGGNTIYF. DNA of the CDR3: TGTGCCAGCAGCACCGGGACAGGGGGTGGAAACACCATATATTTT.

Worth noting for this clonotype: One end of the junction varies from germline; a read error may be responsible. CDR3 sequence: CASSLSGGAIYF. DNA of the CDR3: TGCGCCAGCAGCCTGTCGGGGGGGGCCATATATTTT. The chain employs TRBV7-2 and TRBJ1-3, with a tentative D call TRBD1 (5 bases). The CDR3 spans 12 residues. From germline, CDR1 is SGHTA and CDR2 FQGNSA. Drawing the rest from reference TRBV7-2 and TRBJ1-3, the complete variable domain is GAGVSQSPSNKVTEKGKDVELRCDPISGHTALYWYRQSLGQGLEFLIYFQGNSAPDKSGLPSDRFSAERTGGSVSTLTIQRTQQEDSAVYLCASSLSGGAIYFGEGSWLTVV.

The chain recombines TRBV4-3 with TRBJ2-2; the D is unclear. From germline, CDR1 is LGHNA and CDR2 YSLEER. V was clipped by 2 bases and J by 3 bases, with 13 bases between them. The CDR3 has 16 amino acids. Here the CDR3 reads CASSQRPIRDTGELFF. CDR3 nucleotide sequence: TGCGCCAGCAGCCAAAGGCCCATTAGGGACACCGGGGAGCTGTTTTTT.

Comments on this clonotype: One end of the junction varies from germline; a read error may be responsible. CDR3 protein: CASSLNRESLVRETQCF. CDR3 in DNA: TGCGCCAGCAGCTTGAACAGGGAAAGTTTGGTAAGAGAGACCCAGTGCTTC. The V call is TRBV5-1, the J call TRBJ2-5, with D possibly being TRBD1 (6 bases). Germline lookup yields CDR1 SGHRS and CDR2 YFSETQ. The CDR3 consists of 17 residues.

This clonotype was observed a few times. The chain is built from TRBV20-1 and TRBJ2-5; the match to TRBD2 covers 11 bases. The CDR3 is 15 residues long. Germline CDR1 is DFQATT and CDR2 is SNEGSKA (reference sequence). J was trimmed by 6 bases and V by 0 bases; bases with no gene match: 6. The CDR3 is CSARDRLAGSKTQYF. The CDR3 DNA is TGCAGTGCTAGAGATCGACTAGCGGGATCGAAGACCCAGTACTTC.

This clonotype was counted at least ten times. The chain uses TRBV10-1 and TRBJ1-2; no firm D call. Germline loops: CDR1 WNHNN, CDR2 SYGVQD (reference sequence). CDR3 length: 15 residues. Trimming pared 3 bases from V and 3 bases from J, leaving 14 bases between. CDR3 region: CASSDPSKEYYGYTF. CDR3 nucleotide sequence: TGCGCCAGCAGTGACCCCTCGAAGGAATACTATGGCTACACCTTC.

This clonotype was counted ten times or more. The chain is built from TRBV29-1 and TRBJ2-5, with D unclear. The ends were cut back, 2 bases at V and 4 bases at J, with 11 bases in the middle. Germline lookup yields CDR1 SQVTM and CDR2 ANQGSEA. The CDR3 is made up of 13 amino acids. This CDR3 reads CSVERRNGETQYF. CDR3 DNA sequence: TGCAGCGTTGAAAGACGGAACGGAGAGACCCAGTACTTC.

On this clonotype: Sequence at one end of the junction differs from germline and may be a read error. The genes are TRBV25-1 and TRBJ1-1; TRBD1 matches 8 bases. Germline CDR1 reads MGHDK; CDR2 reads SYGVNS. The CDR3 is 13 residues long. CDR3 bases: TGCGCCAGCAGCCAAGCTACAGGGGGTAGAGCTTTCTTT. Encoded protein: CASSQATGGRAFF.

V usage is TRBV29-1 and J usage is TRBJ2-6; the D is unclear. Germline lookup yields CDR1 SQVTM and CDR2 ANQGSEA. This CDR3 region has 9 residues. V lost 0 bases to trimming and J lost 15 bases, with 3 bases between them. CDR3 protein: CSVEEDLTF. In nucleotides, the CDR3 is TGCAGCGTTGAAGAGGACCTGACTTTC.

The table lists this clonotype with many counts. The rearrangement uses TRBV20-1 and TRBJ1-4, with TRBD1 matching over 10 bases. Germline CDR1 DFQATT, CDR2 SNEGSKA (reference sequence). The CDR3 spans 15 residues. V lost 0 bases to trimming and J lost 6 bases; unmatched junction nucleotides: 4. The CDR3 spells CSARDWGTGDEKLFF. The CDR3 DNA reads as TGCAGTGCTAGAGATTGGGGGACAGGGGATGAAAAACTGTTTTTT.

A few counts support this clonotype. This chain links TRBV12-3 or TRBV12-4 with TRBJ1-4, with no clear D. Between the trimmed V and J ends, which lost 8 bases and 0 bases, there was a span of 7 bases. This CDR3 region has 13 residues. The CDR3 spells CASGVTTNEKLFF. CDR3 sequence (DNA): TGTGCCAGCGGGGTTACAACTAATGAAAAACTGTTTTTT.

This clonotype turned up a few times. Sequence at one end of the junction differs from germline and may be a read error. CDR3 sequence: CASSATNSLGEQYF. The CDR3 bases are TGTGCCAGCAGTGCTACCAATTCTTTGGGGGAGCAGTACTTC. The chain joins TRBV10-3 to TRBJ2-7; D call uncertain. The CDR3 extends over 14 amino acids. Germline-derived CDR1 and CDR2 are ENHRY and SYGVKD.

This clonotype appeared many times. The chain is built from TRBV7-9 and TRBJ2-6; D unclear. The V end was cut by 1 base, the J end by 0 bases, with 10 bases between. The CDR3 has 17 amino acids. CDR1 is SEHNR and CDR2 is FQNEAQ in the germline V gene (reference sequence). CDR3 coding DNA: TGTGCCAGCAGCTTAGGCCAGGCCTTCTCTGGGGCCAACGTCCTGACTTTC. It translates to CASSLGQAFSGANVLTF.

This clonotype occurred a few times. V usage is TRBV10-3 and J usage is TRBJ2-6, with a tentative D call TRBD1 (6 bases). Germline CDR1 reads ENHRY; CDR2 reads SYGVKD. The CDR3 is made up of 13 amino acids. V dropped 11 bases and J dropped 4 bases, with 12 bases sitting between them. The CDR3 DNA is TGTGCCGTTAAAAGGGGGGGGGCCAACGTCCTGACTTTC. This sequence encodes CAVKRGGANVLTF.

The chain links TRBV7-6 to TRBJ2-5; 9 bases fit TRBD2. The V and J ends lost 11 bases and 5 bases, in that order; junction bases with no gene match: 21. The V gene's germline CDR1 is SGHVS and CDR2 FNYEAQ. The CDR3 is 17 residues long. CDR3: CAWSDGPLAGPGETQYF. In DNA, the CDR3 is TGTGCCTGGAGCGACGGACCACTAGCGGGCCCCGGGGAGACCCAGTACTTC.

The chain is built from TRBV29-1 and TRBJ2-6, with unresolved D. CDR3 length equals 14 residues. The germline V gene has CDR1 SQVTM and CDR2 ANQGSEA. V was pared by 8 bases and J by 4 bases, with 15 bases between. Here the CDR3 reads CSLEFRSGANVLTF. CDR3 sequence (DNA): TGCAGCTTAGAGTTCAGGAGCGGGGCCAACGTCCTGACTTTC.

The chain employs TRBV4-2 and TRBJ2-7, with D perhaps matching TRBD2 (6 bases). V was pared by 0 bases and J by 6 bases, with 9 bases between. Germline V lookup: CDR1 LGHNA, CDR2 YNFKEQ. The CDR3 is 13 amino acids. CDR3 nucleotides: TGTGCCAGCAGCCAAGAAGGGACTCGCGAGCAGTACTTC. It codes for CASSQEGTREQYF.

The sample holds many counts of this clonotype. CDR3 in DNA: TGTGCCAGCAGCTTAGCGGGACAGAACACCGGGGAGCTGTTTTTT. It codes for CASSLAGQNTGELFF. This rearrangement joins TRBV7-2 to TRBJ2-2; a possible D gene is TRBD1 (6 bases). This CDR3 region has 15 residues. CDR1 SGHTA and CDR2 FQGNSA come from the germline V gene. The V end was cut by 0 bases, the J end by 1 base, with 6 bases between.

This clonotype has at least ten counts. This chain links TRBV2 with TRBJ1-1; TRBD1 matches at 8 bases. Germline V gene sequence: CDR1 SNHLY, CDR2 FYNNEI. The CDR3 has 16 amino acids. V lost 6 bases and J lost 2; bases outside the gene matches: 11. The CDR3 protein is CASRAGQGMGNTEAFF. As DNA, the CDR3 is TGTGCCAGCAGGGCCGGACAGGGTATGGGAAACACTGAAGCTTTCTTT.